What follows is one TCR beta chain and its context. The data were produced by immunoSEQ multiplex PCR, yet TCRdb's version contains in-frame clones alone and is incomplete. The table lists approximately 980,000 clones, approximately 76% of them singletons. The sample originates from a study of shared clonotypes between healthy human individuals. Germline V lookup: CDR1 MNHEY, CDR2 SMNVEV (reference sequence). The CDR3 runs to 15 residues. The V and J ends lost 2 bases and 5 bases respectively, with 13 bases between them. The specimen sequenced was memory CD4+ T cells sorted from blood. The subset: CD45RA-negative fraction. The receptor's source is a man between 18 and 35 years old in good health. This chain links TRBV27 with TRBJ2-1; weak D call: TRBD1 (6 bases). The CDR3 DNA is TGTGCCAGCAGTTTACGAGCAGGGGCCCACAATGAGCAGTTCTTC. This sequence encodes CASSLRAGAHNEQFF.